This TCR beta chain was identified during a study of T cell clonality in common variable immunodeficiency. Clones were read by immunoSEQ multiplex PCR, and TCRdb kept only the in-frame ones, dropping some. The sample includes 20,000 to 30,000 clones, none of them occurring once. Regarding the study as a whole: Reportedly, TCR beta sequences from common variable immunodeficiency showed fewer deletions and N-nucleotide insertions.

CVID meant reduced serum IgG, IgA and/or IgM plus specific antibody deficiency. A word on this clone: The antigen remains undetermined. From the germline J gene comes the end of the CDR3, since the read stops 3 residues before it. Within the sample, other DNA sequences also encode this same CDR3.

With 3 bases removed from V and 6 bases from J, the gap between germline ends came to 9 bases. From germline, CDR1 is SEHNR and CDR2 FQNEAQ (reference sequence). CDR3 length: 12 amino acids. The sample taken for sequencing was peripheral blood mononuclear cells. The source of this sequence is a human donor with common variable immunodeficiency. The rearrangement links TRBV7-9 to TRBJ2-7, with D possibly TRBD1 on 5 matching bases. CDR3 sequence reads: CASSFDRGEQYF. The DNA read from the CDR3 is TGTGCCAGCAGCTTCGACAGAGGCGAG.